This T cell receptor beta chain was identified during a study of long-term antiretroviral therapy in people with HIV. Study observations and caveats: Repertoires with HIV possessed tighter CDR3 length spans than those of controls.

Running of the v3.0 immunoSEQ assay took place at survey level. Produced via immunoSEQ multiplex PCR; TCRdb's table is partial and in-frame only. Seen here are about 24,000 clones, under 85% observed once, and the top ten hold 20% to 30%. Every single participant having HIV got treatment inside the United States. Before DNA extraction, 1-10 million cryopreserved PBMC were held in the samples. Germline-derived CDR1 and CDR2 are SSHAT and FNYEAQ (reference sequence). The CDR3 has 13 amino acids. Worth noting for this clone: Its target is not known. The junction does not match germline at one end; this may be a read error.

This chain links TRBV7-7 with TRBJ2-1; no definite D call. The sequence came from a man aged 50-59 years with HIV. The source material was unsorted PBMCs, sampled 0.4 years after starting antiretroviral therapy. The CDR3 region is CASSLELYNEQFF. DNA for the CDR3: TGTGCTAGCAGCTTAGAGCTCTACAATGAGCAGTTCTTC.